The rows below give T cell receptor beta chains drawn from one sample of a study of blood T cell repertoires in COVID-19. TCRdb's copy holds only in-frame clones and misses some; the assay was immunoSEQ multiplex PCR. This table holds 250,000 or so clones, roughly four fifths found once. Specimen: peripheral blood. The receptors were sampled from a young woman with acute or convalescent COVID-19. Both conserved end residues are part of each CDR3. The order of the fields is clone size, J gene, V gene, D gene, CDR3 DNA, CDR3 protein. D genes are given only for firm matches. A clone size is listed for some rows: how often the clone was seen (once, few, many), or a class if it is expanded.

clone size: -
J gene: TRBJ1-6
V gene: TRBV25-1
D gene: -
CDR3 DNA: TGTGCCAGCAGTGAATTCTTCCCCGACCGGGAGTCGGCCCTCCACTTT
CDR3 protein: CASSEFFPDRESALHF

clone size: many
J gene: TRBJ1-1
V gene: TRBV19
D gene: -
CDR3 DNA: TGTGCCAGTAAGGGGGGGCCCGGCACTGAAGCTTTCTTT
CDR3 protein: CASKGGPGTEAFF

clone size: -
J gene: TRBJ1-6
V gene: TRBV19
D gene: TRBD1
CDR3 DNA: TGTGCCAGTTCTGGACAGGGAAATTCACCCCTCCACTTT
CDR3 protein: CASSGQGNSPLHF

clone size: few
J gene: TRBJ2-7
V gene: TRBV7-2
D gene: TRBD2
CDR3 DNA: TGTGCCAGCAGCCTCGGGAGCGGGAGAAACGAGCAGTACTTC
CDR3 protein: CASSLGSGRNEQYF

clone size: few
J gene: TRBJ2-7
V gene: TRBV5-6
D gene: TRBD1
CDR3 DNA: TGTGCCAGCAGCCCCGGGGGTGGACAGGGACCCGAGCAGTACTTC
CDR3 protein: CASSPGGGQGPEQYF

clone size: -
J gene: TRBJ2-7
V gene: TRBV7-6
D gene: -
CDR3 DNA: TGTGCCAGCAGCCCTGGGCTGGGGGAGGCGTACGAGCAGTACTTC
CDR3 protein: CASSPGLGEAYEQYF

clone size: -
J gene: TRBJ2-5
V gene: TRBV12-5
D gene: -
CDR3 DNA: TGTGCTAGTGGACTACAGGGCTGGGCGGAGACCCAGTACTTC
CDR3 protein: CASGLQGWAETQYF

clone size: -
J gene: TRBJ1-2
V gene: TRBV18
D gene: TRBD1
CDR3 DNA: TGTGCCAGCTCACCACCGCAGGGGGGACGGGGCTACACCTTC
CDR3 protein: CASSPPQGGRGYTF

clone size: -
J gene: TRBJ2-1
V gene: TRBV28
D gene: TRBD2
CDR3 DNA: TGTGCCAGCAGTATCACTAGCGCGGGTCGGAATGAGCAGTTCTTC
CDR3 protein: CASSITSAGRNEQFF

clone size: -
J gene: TRBJ1-2
V gene: TRBV6-2/TRBV6-3
D gene: -
CDR3 DNA: TGTGCCAGCAGTTACCCCCGACAGGCTAACTATGGCTACACCTTC
CDR3 protein: CASSYPRQANYGYTF

clone size: -
J gene: TRBJ1-4
V gene: TRBV25-1
D gene: TRBD1
CDR3 DNA: TGTGCCAGCAAGAGGACAGGGGATGAAAAACTGTTTTTT
CDR3 protein: CASKRTGDEKLFF

clone size: -
J gene: TRBJ2-1
V gene: TRBV29-1
D gene: -
CDR3 DNA: TGCAGCGTTGTTCGTCTAGCGAGCAATGAGCAGTTCTTC
CDR3 protein: CSVVRLASNEQFF

clone size: -
J gene: TRBJ2-7
V gene: TRBV7-2
D gene: TRBD1
CDR3 DNA: TGTGCCAGCAGCTTATCCTGGACAGGGGCCGAGCAGTACTTC
CDR3 protein: CASSLSWTGAEQYF

clone size: many
J gene: TRBJ1-6
V gene: TRBV7-9
D gene: -
CDR3 DNA: TGTGCCAGCAGCTTTGGTGGCCCTTCACCCCTCCACTTT
CDR3 protein: CASSFGGPSPLHF

clone size: -
J gene: TRBJ1-1
V gene: TRBV29-1
D gene: -
CDR3 DNA: TGCAGCGTTGAATATGGGGCTTTTGACACTGAAGCTTTCTTT
CDR3 protein: CSVEYGAFDTEAFF

clone size: -
J gene: TRBJ2-1
V gene: TRBV3-1/TRBV3-2
D gene: -
CDR3 DNA: TGTGCCAGCAGCCAAGTACTAGCTCAGACGCGGCCGTTCTTC
CDR3 protein: CASSQVLAQTRPFF

clone size: -
J gene: TRBJ2-1
V gene: TRBV27
D gene: TRBD1
CDR3 DNA: TGTGCCAGCAGTTTATCCCCCGGGACAGGGGCCTATGAGCAGTTCTTC
CDR3 protein: CASSLSPGTGAYEQFF

clone size: -
J gene: TRBJ2-1
V gene: TRBV10-3
D gene: TRBD2
CDR3 DNA: TGTGCCATCAGTGTTGGCGGGAGGGGCAATGAGCAGTTCTTC
CDR3 protein: CAISVGGRGNEQFF

clone size: -
J gene: TRBJ2-3
V gene: TRBV4-3
D gene: TRBD2
CDR3 DNA: TGCGCCAGCAGCCAAACAACGGGAGGGCCTGGAGATACGCAGTATTTT
CDR3 protein: CASSQTTGGPGDTQYF

clone size: -
J gene: TRBJ2-1
V gene: TRBV6-5
D gene: -
CDR3 DNA: TGTGCCAGCAGTTATTCCGGGAGCGGGTCTGAGCAGTTCTTC
CDR3 protein: CASSYSGSGSEQFF

clone size: -
J gene: TRBJ2-7
V gene: TRBV6-5
D gene: TRBD1
CDR3 DNA: TGTGCCAGCAAAGACAGGGGCTACGAGCAGTACTTC
CDR3 protein: CASKDRGYEQYF

clone size: -
J gene: TRBJ1-5
V gene: TRBV20-1
D gene: -
CDR3 DNA: TGCAGTGCTAGTCGTGACAGGTACAATCAGCCCCAGCATTTT
CDR3 protein: CSASRDRYNQPQHF

clone size: -
J gene: TRBJ1-2
V gene: TRBV19
D gene: TRBD1
CDR3 DNA: TGTGCCAGTAGAGATAGGACAGGGGGTAACTATGGCTACACCTTC
CDR3 protein: CASRDRTGGNYGYTF

clone size: -
J gene: TRBJ2-2
V gene: TRBV30
D gene: -
CDR3 DNA: TGTGCTCGGGGTACGCGGATTAACACCGGGGAGCTGTTTTTT
CDR3 protein: CARGTRINTGELFF

clone size: -
J gene: TRBJ1-1
V gene: TRBV12-3/TRBV12-4
D gene: -
CDR3 DNA: TGTGCCACCTCCTCCCTTAACACTGAAGCTTTCTTT
CDR3 protein: CATSSLNTEAFF

clone size: -
J gene: TRBJ2-5
V gene: TRBV7-8
D gene: -
CDR3 DNA: TGTGCCAGCAGCTTACAACTCACAGGAGGGGTTTCCTATGAGACCCAGTACTTC
CDR3 protein: CASSLQLTGGVSYETQYF

clone size: -
J gene: TRBJ2-7
V gene: TRBV14
D gene: -
CDR3 DNA: TGTGCCAGCAGCCAATACGTTCCCTCTCTGCAGGGCGAGCAGTACTTC
CDR3 protein: CASSQYVPSLQGEQYF

clone size: -
J gene: TRBJ2-7
V gene: TRBV25-1
D gene: TRBD1
CDR3 DNA: TGTGCCAGCAGTGAGGTGAGACAGGGCCTCTCCTACGAGCAGTACTTC
CDR3 protein: CASSEVRQGLSYEQYF

clone size: -
J gene: TRBJ2-5
V gene: TRBV29-1
D gene: TRBD1
CDR3 DNA: TGCAGCGTTGAAGGGCAGTGGGGTCAGGGGGCTATGGAGACCCAGTACTTC
CDR3 protein: CSVEGQWGQGAMETQYF

clone size: few
J gene: TRBJ2-7
V gene: TRBV3-1/TRBV3-2
D gene: TRBD1
CDR3 DNA: TGTGCCAGCAGGGACAGGACTGGGAAGTACGAGCAGTACTTC
CDR3 protein: CASRDRTGKYEQYF

clone size: -
J gene: TRBJ1-1
V gene: TRBV7-2
D gene: -
CDR3 DNA: TGTGCCAGCAGCTCTCGCGTGGGGGGAGGCAAGGCTTACGAAGCTTTCTTT
CDR3 protein: CASSSRVGGGKAYEAFF

clone size: -
J gene: TRBJ1-5
V gene: TRBV28
D gene: -
CDR3 DNA: TGTGCCAGCTCCCAGGGAGGGGATCAGCCCCAGCATTTT
CDR3 protein: CASSQGGDQPQHF

clone size: -
J gene: TRBJ2-5
V gene: TRBV28
D gene: TRBD2
CDR3 DNA: TGTGCCAGCAGTTACCCCTTCGGGACGGGAGGGCCGGGGGCCCAGTACTTC
CDR3 protein: CASSYPFGTGGPGAQYF

clone size: -
J gene: TRBJ1-2
V gene: TRBV30
D gene: TRBD1
CDR3 DNA: TGTGCCTGCACACAGGGGGCGCTTGGCTACACCTTC
CDR3 protein: CACTQGALGYTF

clone size: -
J gene: TRBJ1-2
V gene: TRBV14
D gene: -
CDR3 DNA: TGTGCCAGCAGCCAAGAGTTAGACTATGGCTACACCTTC
CDR3 protein: CASSQELDYGYTF

clone size: -
J gene: TRBJ1-1
V gene: TRBV30
D gene: TRBD1
CDR3 DNA: TGTGCCTGGACAGGGGGGAACACTGAAGCTTTCTTT
CDR3 protein: CAWTGGNTEAFF

clone size: few
J gene: TRBJ1-2
V gene: TRBV14
D gene: TRBD1
CDR3 DNA: TGTGCCAGCAGCCAACTAACAGGGGACCATGGCTACACCTTC
CDR3 protein: CASSQLTGDHGYTF

clone size: -
J gene: TRBJ1-5
V gene: TRBV21-1
D gene: -
CDR3 DNA: TGTGCCAGCAGCAAACGGAGACGGCAGCCCCAGCATTTT
CDR3 protein: CASSKRRRQPQHF

clone size: -
J gene: TRBJ1-1
V gene: TRBV5-1
D gene: -
CDR3 DNA: TGCGCCAGCAGCTTGGACCCAGGGGCTGCTATGAACACTGAAGCTTTCTTT
CDR3 protein: CASSLDPGAAMNTEAFF

clone size: once
J gene: TRBJ1-6
V gene: TRBV6-5
D gene: -
CDR3 DNA: TGTGCCAGCAGCCAGAAAAATTCACCCCTCCACTTT
CDR3 protein: CASSQKNSPLHF

clone size: -
J gene: TRBJ2-7
V gene: TRBV7-9
D gene: -
CDR3 DNA: TGTGCCAGCAGCGCCGGGACTTCCTACGAGCAGTACTTC
CDR3 protein: CASSAGTSYEQYF

clone size: -
J gene: TRBJ2-1
V gene: TRBV28
D gene: TRBD2
CDR3 DNA: TGTGCCAGCAAACGGGAGGACAATGAGCAGTTCTTC
CDR3 protein: CASKREDNEQFF

clone size: -
J gene: TRBJ1-2
V gene: TRBV11-2
D gene: TRBD1
CDR3 DNA: TGTGCCAGCAGCTTGGGTTACAGGGGGTATGGCTACACCTTC
CDR3 protein: CASSLGYRGYGYTF

clone size: -
J gene: TRBJ1-2
V gene: TRBV7-9
D gene: TRBD1
CDR3 DNA: TGTGCCAGCAGCCCTGGACAGGGGGCGGGTGGCTACACCTTC
CDR3 protein: CASSPGQGAGGYTF

clone size: -
J gene: TRBJ2-1
V gene: TRBV9
D gene: TRBD2
CDR3 DNA: TGTGCCAGCAGCGGGACTAGCGGGAGCGATGAGCAGTTCTTC
CDR3 protein: CASSGTSGSDEQFF

clone size: -
J gene: TRBJ2-3
V gene: TRBV5-8
D gene: TRBD1
CDR3 DNA: TGTGCCAGCAGCCCAGGACAGGGTCCTAGCACAGATACGCAGTATTTT
CDR3 protein: CASSPGQGPSTDTQYF

clone size: -
J gene: TRBJ1-2
V gene: TRBV29-1
D gene: -
CDR3 DNA: TGCAGCGTGGACCAGGGTAGCTATGGCTACACCTTC
CDR3 protein: CSVDQGSYGYTF

clone size: -
J gene: TRBJ2-5
V gene: TRBV2
D gene: TRBD2
CDR3 DNA: TGTGCCAGCACACGGCTAGCGGTCCAAGAGACCCAGTACTTC
CDR3 protein: CASTRLAVQETQYF

clone size: few
J gene: TRBJ1-5
V gene: TRBV19
D gene: -
CDR3 DNA: TGTGCCAGTAGTATCCGGGGGATCAATCAGCCCCAGCATTTT
CDR3 protein: CASSIRGINQPQHF

clone size: -
J gene: TRBJ2-6
V gene: TRBV6-5
D gene: TRBD1
CDR3 DNA: TGTGCCAGCAGTTCCGGGACAGGGACCGGGGCCAACGTCCTGACTTTC
CDR3 protein: CASSSGTGTGANVLTF

clone size: -
J gene: TRBJ1-4
V gene: TRBV4-3
D gene: TRBD1
CDR3 DNA: TGCGCCAGCAGCCAAGAACTAGGGCTACAGGGGGCCCTAGGAAAACTGTTTTTT
CDR3 protein: CASSQELGLQGALGKLFF